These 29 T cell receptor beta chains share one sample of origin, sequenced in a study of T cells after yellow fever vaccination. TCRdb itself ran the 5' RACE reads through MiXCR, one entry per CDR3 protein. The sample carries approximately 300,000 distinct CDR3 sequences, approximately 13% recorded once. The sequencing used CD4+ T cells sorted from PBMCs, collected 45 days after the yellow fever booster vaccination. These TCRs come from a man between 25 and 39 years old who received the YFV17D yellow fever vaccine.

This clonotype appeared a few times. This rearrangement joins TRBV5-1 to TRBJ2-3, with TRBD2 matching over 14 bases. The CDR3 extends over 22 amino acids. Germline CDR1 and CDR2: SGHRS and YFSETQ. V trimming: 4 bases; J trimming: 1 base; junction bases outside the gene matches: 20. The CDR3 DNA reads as TGCGCCAGCAGCCCCAGCCTACCGGGACTAGCGGGAGCCAGAACTGGCACAGATACGCAGTATTTT. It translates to CASSPSLPGLAGARTGTDTQYF.

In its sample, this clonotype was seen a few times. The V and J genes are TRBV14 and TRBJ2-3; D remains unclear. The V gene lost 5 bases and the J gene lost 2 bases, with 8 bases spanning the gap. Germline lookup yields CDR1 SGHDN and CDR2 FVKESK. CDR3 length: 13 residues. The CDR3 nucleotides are TGTGCCAGCAGCACCATAAACACAGATACGCAGTATTTT. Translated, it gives CASSTINTDTQYF.

As DNA, the CDR3 is TGTGCCAGCAGCTTAGTTGGGGCAGGAGCAGCGGGAAACACCATATATTTT. This encodes CASSLVGAGAAGNTIYF. This chain links TRBV7-2 with TRBJ1-3; tentative D call: TRBD1 (5 bases). The V gene lost 1 base and the J gene lost 4 bases, with 17 bases spanning the gap. This CDR3 spans 17 amino acids. The germline gives CDR1 SGHTA, CDR2 FQGNSA. The full variable domain, its missing parts supplied by reference TRBV7-2 and TRBJ1-3, is GAGVSQSPSNKVTEKGKDVELRCDPISGHTALYWYRQSLGQGLEFLIYFQGNSAPDKSGLPSDRFSAERTGGSVSTLTIQRTQQEDSAVYLCASSLVGAGAAGNTIYFGEGSWLTVV.

CDR3: CASSQRGIAYNEQFF. The CDR3 region has the DNA TGTGCCAGCAGCCAGCGGGGGATAGCCTACAATGAGCAGTTCTTC. This rearrangement joins TRBV3-1 to TRBJ2-1; 7 bases are a match to TRBD2. After removal of 3 bases from V and 2 bases from J, the junction contained 4 bases not matched to a gene. Germline CDR1 and CDR2: LGHDT and YNNKEL (reference sequence). The CDR3 runs to 15 residues.

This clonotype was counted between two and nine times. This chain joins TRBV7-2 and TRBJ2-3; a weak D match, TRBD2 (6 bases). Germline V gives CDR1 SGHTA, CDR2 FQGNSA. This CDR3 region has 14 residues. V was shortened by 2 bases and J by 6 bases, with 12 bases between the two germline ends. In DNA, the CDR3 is TGTGCCAGCAGCTTATTTAAGGCGGGGGATACGCAGTATTTT. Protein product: CASSLFKAGDTQYF.

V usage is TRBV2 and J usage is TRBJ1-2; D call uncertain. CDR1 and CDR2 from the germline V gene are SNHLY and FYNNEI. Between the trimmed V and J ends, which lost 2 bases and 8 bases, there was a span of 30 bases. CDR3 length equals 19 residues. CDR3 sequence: CASSEISRGPGFRPIGYTF. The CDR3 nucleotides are TGTGCCAGCAGTGAAATTAGTCGAGGGCCGGGGTTCCGCCCAATCGGCTACACCTTC.

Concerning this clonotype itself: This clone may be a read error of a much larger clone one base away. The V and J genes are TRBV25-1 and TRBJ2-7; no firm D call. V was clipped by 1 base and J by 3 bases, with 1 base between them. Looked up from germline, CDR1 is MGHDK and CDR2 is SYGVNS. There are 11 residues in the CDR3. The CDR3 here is CASSEFYEQYF. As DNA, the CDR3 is TGTGCCAGCAGTGAATTCTACGAGCAGTACTTC.

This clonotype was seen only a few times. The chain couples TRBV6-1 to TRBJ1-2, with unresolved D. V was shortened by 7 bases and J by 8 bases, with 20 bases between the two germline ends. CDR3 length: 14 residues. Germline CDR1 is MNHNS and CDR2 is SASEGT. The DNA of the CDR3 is TGTGCCAGCAACCAAAGAGCACTAGAGGTCGGCTACACCTTC. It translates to CASNQRALEVGYTF.

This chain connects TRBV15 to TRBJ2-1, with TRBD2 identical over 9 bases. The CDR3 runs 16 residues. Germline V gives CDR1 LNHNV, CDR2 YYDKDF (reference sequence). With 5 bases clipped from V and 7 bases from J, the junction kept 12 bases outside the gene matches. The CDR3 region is CATSGFLREGQNEQFF. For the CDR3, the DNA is TGTGCCACCAGCGGCTTTTTGCGGGAGGGCCAAAATGAGCAGTTCTTC. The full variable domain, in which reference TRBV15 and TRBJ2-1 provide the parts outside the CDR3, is DAMVIQNPRYQVTQFGKPVTLSCSQTLNHNVMYWYQQKSSQAPKLLFHYYDKDFNNEADTPDNFQSRRPNTSFCFLDIRSPGLGDTAMYLCATSGFLREGQNEQFFGPGTRLTVL.

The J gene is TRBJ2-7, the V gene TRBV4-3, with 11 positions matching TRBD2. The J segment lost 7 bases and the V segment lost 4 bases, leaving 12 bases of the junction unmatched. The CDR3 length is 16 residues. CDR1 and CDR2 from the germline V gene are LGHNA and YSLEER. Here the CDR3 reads CASSPSVAGGLREQYF. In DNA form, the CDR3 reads TGCGCCAGCAGCCCCTCAGTAGCGGGAGGGCTGCGGGAGCAGTACTTC.

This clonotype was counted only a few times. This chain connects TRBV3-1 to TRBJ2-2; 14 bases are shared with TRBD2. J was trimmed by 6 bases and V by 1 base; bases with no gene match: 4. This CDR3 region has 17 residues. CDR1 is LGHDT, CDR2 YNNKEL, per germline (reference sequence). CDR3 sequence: CASSQAGLAGVAGELFF. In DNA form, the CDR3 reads TGTGCCAGCAGCCAAGCGGGACTAGCGGGAGTGGCCGGGGAGCTGTTTTTT.

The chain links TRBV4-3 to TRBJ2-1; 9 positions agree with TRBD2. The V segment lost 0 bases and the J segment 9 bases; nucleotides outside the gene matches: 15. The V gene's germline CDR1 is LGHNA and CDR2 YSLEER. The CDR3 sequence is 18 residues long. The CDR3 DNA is TGCGCCAGCAGCCAAGAAACCGCTAGGAGCGGGAGGTTCGGTGAGCAGTTCTTC. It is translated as CASSQETARSGRFGEQFF.

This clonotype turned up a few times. The CDR3 region has the DNA TGCAGCGTTCGAGACCACTACGAGCAGTACTTC. This translates into CSVRDHYEQYF. The chain recombines TRBV29-1 with TRBJ2-7; D unresolved. The germline V gene encodes CDR1 SQVTM and CDR2 ANQGSEA. CDR3 length equals 11 residues. Between the trimmed V and J ends, which lost 5 bases and 3 bases, there was a span of 8 bases.

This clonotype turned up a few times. CDR3 sequence reads: CASSPSRAGKSSYEQYF. In DNA form, the CDR3 reads TGTGCCAGCAGCCCTTCCAGAGCGGGAAAAAGCTCCTACGAGCAGTACTTC. The rearrangement joins TRBV7-9 to TRBJ2-7; 7 bases agree with TRBD2. With 5 bases clipped from V and 0 bases from J, the junction kept 13 bases outside the gene matches. Germline V gene data show CDR1 as SEHNR and CDR2 as FQNEAQ (reference sequence). The CDR3 extends over 17 amino acids.

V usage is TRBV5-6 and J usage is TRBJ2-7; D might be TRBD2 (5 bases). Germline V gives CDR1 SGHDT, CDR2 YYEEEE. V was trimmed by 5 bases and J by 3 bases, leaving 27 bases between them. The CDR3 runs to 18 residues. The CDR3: CASSSRRFGGDHRYEQYF. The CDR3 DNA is TGTGCCAGCAGTTCGAGGAGGTTCGGAGGAGACCATCGCTACGAGCAGTACTTC.

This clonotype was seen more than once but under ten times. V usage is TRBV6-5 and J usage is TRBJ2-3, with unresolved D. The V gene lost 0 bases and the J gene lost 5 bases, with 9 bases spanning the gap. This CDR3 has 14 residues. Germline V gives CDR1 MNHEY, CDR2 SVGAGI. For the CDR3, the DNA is TGTGCCAGCAGTTACTCTTTTTCGGGAGATACGCAGTATTTT. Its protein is CASSYSFSGDTQYF.

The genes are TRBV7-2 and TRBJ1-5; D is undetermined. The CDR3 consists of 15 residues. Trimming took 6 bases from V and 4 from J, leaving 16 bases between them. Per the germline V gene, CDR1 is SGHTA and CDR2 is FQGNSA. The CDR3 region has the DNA TGTGCCAGCAGTCCTCTCCGTGGGCCGAATCAGCCCCAGCATTTT. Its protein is CASSPLRGPNQPQHF.

This chain's CDR3 is CSAREDSGSSDTQYF. In DNA, the CDR3 is TGCAGTGCTAGAGAAGACAGCGGGAGTTCAGATACGCAGTATTTT. The chain uses TRBV20-1 and TRBJ2-3; TRBD2 aligns across 8 bases. J was trimmed by 4 bases and V by 0 bases; bases with no gene match: 6. The CDR3 is made up of 15 amino acids. CDR1 DFQATT and CDR2 SNEGSKA come from the germline V gene (reference sequence).

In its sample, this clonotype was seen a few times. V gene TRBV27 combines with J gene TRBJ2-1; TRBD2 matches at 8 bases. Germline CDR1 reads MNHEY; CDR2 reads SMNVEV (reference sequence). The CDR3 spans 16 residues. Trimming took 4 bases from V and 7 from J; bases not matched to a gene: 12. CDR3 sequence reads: CASSSFPGGGRNEQFF. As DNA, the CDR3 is TGTGCCAGCAGTTCCTTCCCGGGAGGGGGTAGGAATGAGCAGTTCTTC.

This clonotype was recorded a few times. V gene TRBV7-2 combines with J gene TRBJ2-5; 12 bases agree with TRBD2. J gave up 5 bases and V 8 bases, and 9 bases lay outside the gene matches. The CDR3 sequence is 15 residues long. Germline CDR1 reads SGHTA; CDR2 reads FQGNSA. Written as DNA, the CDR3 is TGTGCCAGCGTGGCTAGCGGGAGGGTTAGGGAGACCCAGTACTTC. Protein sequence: CASVASGRVRETQYF. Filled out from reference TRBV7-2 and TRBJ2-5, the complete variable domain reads GAGVSQSPSNKVTEKGKDVELRCDPISGHTALYWYRQSLGQGLEFLIYFQGNSAPDKSGLPSDRFSAERTGGSVSTLTIQRTQQEDSAVYLCASVASGRVRETQYFGPGTRLLVL.

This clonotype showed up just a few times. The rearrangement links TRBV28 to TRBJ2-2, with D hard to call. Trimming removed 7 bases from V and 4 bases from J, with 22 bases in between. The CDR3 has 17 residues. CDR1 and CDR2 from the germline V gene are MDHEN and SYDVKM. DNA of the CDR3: TGTGCCAGCACCCCGAGGTCGGTACCACAGAGCACCGGGGAGCTGTTTTTT. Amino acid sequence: CASTPRSVPQSTGELFF.

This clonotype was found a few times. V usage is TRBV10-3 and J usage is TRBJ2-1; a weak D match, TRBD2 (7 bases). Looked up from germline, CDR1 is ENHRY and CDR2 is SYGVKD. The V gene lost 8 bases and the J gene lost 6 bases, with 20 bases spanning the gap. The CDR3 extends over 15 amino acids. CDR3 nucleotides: TGTGCCATCTCAGGGGTTGGGCTAGCGGCCAATGAGCAGTTCTTC. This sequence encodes CAISGVGLAANEQFF.

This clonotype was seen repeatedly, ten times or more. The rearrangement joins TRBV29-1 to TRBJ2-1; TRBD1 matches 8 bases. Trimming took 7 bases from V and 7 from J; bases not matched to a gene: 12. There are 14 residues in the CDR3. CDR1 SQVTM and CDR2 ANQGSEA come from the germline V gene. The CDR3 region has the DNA TGCAGCGGTAGACAGGGGCAGTTAGTTAATGAGCAGTTCTTC. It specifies CSGRQGQLVNEQFF.

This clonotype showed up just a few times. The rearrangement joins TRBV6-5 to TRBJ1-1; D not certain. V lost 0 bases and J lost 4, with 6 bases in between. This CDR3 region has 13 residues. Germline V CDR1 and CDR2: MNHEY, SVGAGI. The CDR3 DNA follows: TGTGCCAGCAGTTACTCAGGATCCACTGAAGCTTTCTTT. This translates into CASSYSGSTEAFF.

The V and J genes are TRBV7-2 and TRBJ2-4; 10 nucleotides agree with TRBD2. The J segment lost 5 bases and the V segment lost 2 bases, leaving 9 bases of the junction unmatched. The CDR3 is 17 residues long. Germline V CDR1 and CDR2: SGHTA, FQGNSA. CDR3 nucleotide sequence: TGTGCCAGCAGCTTACCAGCTAGCGGGAGACCGGAAAACATTCAGTACTTC. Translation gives CASSLPASGRPENIQYF.

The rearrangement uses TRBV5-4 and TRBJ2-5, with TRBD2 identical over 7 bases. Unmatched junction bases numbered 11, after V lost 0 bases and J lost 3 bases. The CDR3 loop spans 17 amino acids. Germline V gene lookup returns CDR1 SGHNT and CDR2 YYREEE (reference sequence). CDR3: CASSLDEALAAEETQYF. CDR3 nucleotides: TGTGCCAGCAGCTTGGATGAGGCTCTAGCGGCCGAAGAGACCCAGTACTTC.

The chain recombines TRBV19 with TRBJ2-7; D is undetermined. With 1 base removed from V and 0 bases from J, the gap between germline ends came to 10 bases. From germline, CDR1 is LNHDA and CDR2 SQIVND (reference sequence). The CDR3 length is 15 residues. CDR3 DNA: TGTGCCAGTAGTATAGGCTCAACGAGCTCCTACGAGCAGTACTTC. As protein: CASSIGSTSSYEQYF.

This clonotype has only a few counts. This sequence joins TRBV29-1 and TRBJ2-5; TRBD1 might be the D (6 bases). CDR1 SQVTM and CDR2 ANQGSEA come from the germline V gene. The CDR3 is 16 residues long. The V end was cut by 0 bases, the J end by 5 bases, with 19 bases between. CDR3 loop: CSVEEKRVGGTETQYF. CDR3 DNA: TGCAGCGTTGAAGAGAAGAGAGTAGGGGGAACTGAGACCCAGTACTTC.

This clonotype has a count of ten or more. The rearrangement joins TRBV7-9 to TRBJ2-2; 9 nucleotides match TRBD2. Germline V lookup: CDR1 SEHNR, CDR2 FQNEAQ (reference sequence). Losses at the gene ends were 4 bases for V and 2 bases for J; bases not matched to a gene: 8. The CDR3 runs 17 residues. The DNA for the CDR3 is TGTGCCAGCAGCTGGGACACTAGCGGGTCCAACACCGGGGAGCTGTTTTTT. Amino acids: CASSWDTSGSNTGELFF.